The 26 T cell receptor beta chains below all came from one sample that was sequenced in a study of vaccination effects on CD4 cells after COVID-19. These receptors' targets are unknown. Before sequencing, viral peptide pools were used by the ViraFEST assay to expand antigen-specific CD4+ T cells. Isolating CD4+ T cells followed 9 to 10 days of culture. Infection with SARS-CoV-2 occurred in the person between March and December 2020, and PCR confirmed it. Libraries were prepared by immunoSEQ multiplex PCR; TCRdb keeps only in-frame clonotypes and omits some of them. The table has around 30,000 clones, about three quarters seen once. Source: CD4+ T cells from PBMCs cultured with SARS-CoV-2 spike peptides, taken before COVID-19 vaccination. These receptors originate from a human donor who had a prior SARS-CoV-2 infection.

V is TRBV19 and J is TRBJ2-1, with D unresolved. This CDR3 region has 13 residues. The V gene's germline CDR1 is LNHDA and CDR2 SQIVND (reference sequence). Trimming took 4 bases from V and 8 from J, leaving 12 bases between them. CDR3 in DNA: TGTGCCAGTAGTAGTCGGTTCAGCCATGAGCAGTTCTTC. As protein: CASSSRFSHEQFF.

This clone was detected only a few times. This chain joins TRBV2 and TRBJ1-4, with TRBD1 as a possible D gene (5 bases). In germline, CDR1 is SNHLY, CDR2 FYNNEI. The CDR3 spans 16 residues. V was clipped by 4 bases and J by 7 bases, with 19 bases between them. CDR3 region: CASSGPGAPRGEKLFF. The CDR3 nucleotides are TGTGCCAGCAGTGGACCCGGGGCCCCACGGGGTGAAAAACTGTTTTTT.

This clone occurred a few times. The rearrangement links TRBV5-1 to TRBJ1-2, with D unclear. The germline V gene has CDR1 SGHRS and CDR2 YFSETQ. The CDR3 is made up of 13 amino acids. Trimming took 2 bases from V and 2 from J, leaving 7 bases between them. Here the CDR3 reads CASSFQANYGYTF. CDR3 DNA sequence: TGCGCCAGCAGCTTCCAGGCGAACTATGGCTACACCTTC.

Note on this clone: One end of the junction does not line up with germline, which may come from a read error. J is TRBJ2-5 and V is TRBV5-1; 9 nucleotides match TRBD2. This CDR3 is built from 14 residues. Per the germline V gene, CDR1 is SGHRS and CDR2 is YFSETQ. The CDR3 here is CASRLGLAQETQYF. CDR3 DNA sequence: TGCGCCAGCAGATTGGGACTAGCACAAGAGACCCAGTACTTC. The whole variable domain, remainder taken from reference TRBV5-1 and TRBJ2-5, is KAGVTQTPRYLIKTRGQQVTLSCSPISGHRSVSWYQQTPGQGLQFLFEYFSETQRNKGNFPGRFSGRQFSNSRSEMNVSTLELGDSALYLCASRLGLAQETQYFGPGTRLLVL.

The chain employs TRBV11-2 and TRBJ1-4; tentatively, D is TRBD1 (5 bases). CDR1 and CDR2 (germline): SGHAT, FQNNGV. Between the trimmed V and J ends, which lost 5 bases and 8 bases, there was a span of 21 bases. This CDR3 spans 16 amino acids. CDR3 amino acids: CASSPRRIGAGEKLFF. CDR3 bases: TGTGCCAGCAGCCCCAGGCGAATTGGGGCCGGGGAAAAACTGTTTTTT.

The chain uses TRBV11-3 and TRBJ1-3; possible D gene TRBD1, 5 bases. Trimming removed 3 bases from V and 0 bases from J, with 15 bases in between. CDR3 length: 17 amino acids. CDR1 SGHNT and CDR2 YENEEA come from the germline V gene. CDR3 DNA: TGTGCCAGCAGCTTCCGAGCCGGGACGGACTCTGGAAACACCATATATTTT. As protein: CASSFRAGTDSGNTIYF.

With respect to this clone: The junction shows a germline mismatch at one end, possibly a read error. The genes are TRBV5-4 and TRBJ2-6; the D gene could be TRBD1 or TRBD2 (6 bases each). CDR1 is SGHNT, CDR2 YYREEE, per germline (reference sequence). The CDR3 extends over 16 amino acids. In DNA, the CDR3 is TGTGCCAGCAGCTTGGCAGGGGACTCTGGGGCTAACGTCCTGACTTTC. Translated, it gives CASSLAGDSGANVLTF.

This clone has a handful of counts. This chain connects TRBV7-3 to TRBJ2-3, with D maybe TRBD2 (5 bases). CDR1 and CDR2 (germline): SGHTA, FQGTGA. Trimming pared 2 bases from V and 0 bases from J, leaving 9 bases between. The CDR3 is 15 residues long. The CDR3 DNA is TGTGCCAGCAGCTTAGCGGGCTCTAGCACAGATACGCAGTATTTT. This gives the protein CASSLAGSSTDTQYF.

This chain uses TRBV10-3 with TRBJ1-5, with a tentative D call TRBD1 (6 bases). Germline lookup yields CDR1 ENHRY and CDR2 SYGVKD. V lost 5 bases to trimming and J lost 4 bases, with 15 bases between them. The CDR3 totals 15 residues. DNA of the CDR3: TGTGCCATCAGTAAGGATGGGGGCGAGAATCAGCCCCAGCATTTT. This codes for CAISKDGGENQPQHF.

The J gene is TRBJ2-7, the V gene TRBV15, with 9 nucleotides matching TRBD1. The CDR3 is 16 residues long. V shed 5 bases and J 5 bases; nucleotides not matched to a gene: 13. Germline CDR1 LNHNV, CDR2 YYDKDF (reference sequence). CDR3 sequence (DNA): TGTGCCACCAGCCCCACCCTTACAGGGGGCAGAAACGAGCAGTACTTC. Residues: CATSPTLTGGRNEQYF.

The gene calls are TRBV5-6 and TRBJ2-3; D unresolved. V was trimmed by 0 bases and J by 4 bases, leaving 0 bases between them. The CDR3 extends over 11 amino acids. From germline, CDR1 is SGHDT and CDR2 YYEEEE. The CDR3 spells CASSLADTQYF. The CDR3 DNA is TGTGCCAGCAGCTTGGCAGATACGCAGTATTTT.

The chain carries TRBV9 and TRBJ2-5; 8 positions agree with TRBD1. J lost 5 bases, V lost 0 bases, and 9 bases had no gene match. Germline loops: CDR1 SGDLS, CDR2 YYNGEE. The CDR3 runs 16 residues. In DNA, the CDR3 is TGTGCCAGCAGCGTAGACGGACAGGGCCAGGGGGAGACCCAGTACTTC. It is translated as CASSVDGQGQGETQYF.

The chain recombines TRBV18 with TRBJ2-1; D tentatively reads TRBD1 or TRBD2 (7 bases each). V dropped 6 bases and J dropped 1 base, with 25 bases sitting between them. The CDR3 covers 19 residues. CDR1 is KGHSH and CDR2 is LQKENI in the germline V gene. The DNA of the CDR3 is TGTGCCAGCTCCACGCTCCAGGGGGGGGCAGAGACATCCTACAATGAGCAGTTCTTC. Encoded protein: CASSTLQGGAETSYNEQFF.

A few counts support this clone. The chain recombines TRBV5-1 with TRBJ2-6, with D tentatively TRBD1 (5 bases). V lost 4 bases, J lost 2 bases, and 10 bases lay in between. Germline V gene sequence: CDR1 SGHRS, CDR2 YFSETQ. The CDR3 extends over 15 amino acids. CDR3 bases: TGCGCCAGCAGCGGCACAGGTGCTGGGGCCAACGTCCTGACTTTC. Encoded protein: CASSGTGAGANVLTF.

The chain has TRBV6-5 and TRBJ2-3, with 8 nucleotides matching TRBD2. The trim removed 0 bases at V and 6 bases at J, leaving 8 bases unmatched. The CDR3 has 16 amino acids. The germline gives CDR1 MNHEY, CDR2 SVGAGI. The CDR3 is CASSYSYRGGGDTQYF. The CDR3, as DNA: TGTGCCAGCAGTTACTCGTATCGGGGGGGCGGCGATACGCAGTATTTT.

This rearrangement joins TRBV3-1 (or the pseudogene TRBV3-2) to TRBJ1-2; no reliable D call. V lost 3 bases and J 8 bases, leaving 16 bases between the germline ends. CDR1 is LGHDT and CDR2 is YNNKEL in the germline V gene (reference sequence). CDR3 size: 14 residues. The CDR3 nucleotides read TGTGCCAGCAGCCATCACAGCTCCGCGGGAGGCTACACCTTC. It encodes CASSHHSSAGGYTF.

The chain links TRBV6-5 to TRBJ1-2, with D maybe TRBD1 (6 bases). The CDR3 is 15 amino acids. V shed 0 bases and J shed 8 bases, with 16 bases lying between them. Germline V gene sequence: CDR1 MNHEY, CDR2 SVGAGI. The CDR3 nucleotides read TGTGCCAGCAGTTACTCGTTCATCGTCAGGGGCGGCTACACCTTC. Protein sequence: CASSYSFIVRGGYTF.

The rearrangement links TRBV7-2 to TRBJ2-2; D not resolved. The V gene lost 2 bases and the J gene lost 3 bases, with 4 bases spanning the gap. CDR1 SGHTA and CDR2 FQGNSA come from the germline V gene. The CDR3 length is 13 residues. CDR3: CASSLQDTGELFF. DNA for the CDR3: TGTGCCAGCAGCTTACAGGACACCGGGGAGCTGTTTTTT.

The chain carries TRBV6-1 and TRBJ2-7; 9 positions match TRBD1. Trimming took 5 bases from V and 6 from J; bases not matched to a gene: 5. Germline assignment: CDR1 MNHNS and CDR2 SASEGT. The CDR3 totals 13 residues. Here the CDR3 reads CASSTGGAAEQYF. The CDR3 DNA reads TGTGCCAGCAGTACAGGGGGCGCGGCCGAGCAGTACTTC.

This chain's CDR3 is CASSLDLVGTGNTIYF. CDR3 nucleotides: TGTGCCAGCAGCTTAGATCTGGTGGGAACTGGAAACACCATATATTTT. This chain uses TRBV11-2 with TRBJ1-3; no reliable D call. CDR3 size: 16 residues. Between the trimmed V and J ends, which lost 0 bases and 2 bases, there was a span of 11 bases. Germline CDR1 SGHAT, CDR2 FQNNGV.

This chain joins TRBV6-5 and TRBJ2-3; 9 positions match TRBD1. The junction had 3 bases not matched to a gene; V was cut back by 5 bases and J by 3 bases. Germline CDR1 MNHEY, CDR2 SVGAGI. The length of the CDR3 is 14 residues. The CDR3 DNA is TGTGCCAGCAGTACAGGGGGCGAAACAGATACGCAGTATTTT. It translates to CASSTGGETDTQYF.

V usage is TRBV6-5 and J usage is TRBJ1-5, with a tentative D call TRBD1 (5 bases). The V gene's germline CDR1 is MNHEY and CDR2 SVGAGI. The V end was cut by 8 bases, the J end by 0 bases, with 14 bases between. The CDR3 runs to 15 residues. In DNA, the CDR3 is TGTGCCAGCGGGGCGGGGGGAAATAGCAATCAGCCCCAGCATTTT. This gives the protein CASGAGGNSNQPQHF.

This clone was detected a few times. The V gene is TRBV6-5, the J gene TRBJ1-6, with D hard to call. The CDR3 has 14 amino acids. Trimming took 8 bases from V and 7 from J, leaving 15 bases between them. The germline gives CDR1 MNHEY, CDR2 SVGAGI. CDR3 amino acids: CASSYMGKNSPLHF. The CDR3 DNA is TGTGCCAGCTCCTACATGGGGAAAAATTCACCCCTCCACTTT.

CDR3 in amino acids: CASSLITPETQYF. The CDR3 DNA is TGCGCCAGCAGCTTGATAACACCCGAGACCCAGTACTTC. V and J are TRBV5-1 and TRBJ2-5; D gene unclear. The V end was cut by 1 base, the J end by 5 bases, with 9 bases between. Germline-derived CDR1 and CDR2 are SGHRS and YFSETQ. This CDR3 spans 13 amino acids. The full variable domain, rest sourced from reference TRBV5-1 and TRBJ2-5, is KAGVTQTPRYLIKTRGQQVTLSCSPISGHRSVSWYQQTPGQGLQFLFEYFSETQRNKGNFPGRFSGRQFSNSRSEMNVSTLELGDSALYLCASSLITPETQYFGPGTRLLVL.

The rearrangement joins TRBV13 to TRBJ1-1; D not certain. Trimming shortened V by 0 bases and J by 0 bases, and 2 bases separated the two germline ends. This CDR3 contains 13 residues. CDR1 and CDR2 (germline): PRHDT, FYEKMQ (reference sequence). CDR3 amino acids: CASSLGVNTEAFF. CDR3 coding DNA: TGTGCCAGCAGCTTAGGAGTGAACACTGAAGCTTTCTTT.

V and J are TRBV15 and TRBJ1-5, with D unclear. Trimming cost V 0 bases and J 6 bases, with 12 bases left between them. CDR1 is LNHNV, CDR2 YYDKDF, per germline (reference sequence). The CDR3 length is 15 residues. This chain's CDR3 is CATSRDITGGQPQHF. The CDR3 bases are TGTGCCACCAGCAGAGATATAACCGGCGGTCAGCCCCAGCATTTT.